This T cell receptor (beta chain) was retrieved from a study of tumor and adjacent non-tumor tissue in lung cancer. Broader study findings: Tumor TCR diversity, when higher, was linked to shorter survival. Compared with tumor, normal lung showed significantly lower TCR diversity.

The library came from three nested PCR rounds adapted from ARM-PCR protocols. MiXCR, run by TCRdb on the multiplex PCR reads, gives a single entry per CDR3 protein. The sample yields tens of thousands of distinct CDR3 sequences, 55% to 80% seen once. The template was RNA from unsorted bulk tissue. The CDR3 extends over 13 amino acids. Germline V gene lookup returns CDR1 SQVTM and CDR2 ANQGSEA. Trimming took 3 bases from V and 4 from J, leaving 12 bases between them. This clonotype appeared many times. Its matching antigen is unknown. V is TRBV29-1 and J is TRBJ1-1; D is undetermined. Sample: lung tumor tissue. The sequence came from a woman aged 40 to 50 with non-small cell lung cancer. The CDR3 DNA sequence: TGCAGCGTTGATGGGGAGTGGGGCACTGAAGCTTTCTTT. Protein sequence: CSVDGEWGTEAFF.